The 21 T cell receptor beta chains presented below share a single source sample, sequenced in a study of T cells in localized non-small cell lung cancer. Sequencing was performed with immunoSEQ multiplex PCR; in TCRdb, only in-frame clones are kept and a portion is missing. Here the sample spans under 55,000 clones, about 78% being singletons. Sequencing was performed on PBMCs, taken before any cancer treatment. These receptors originate from a woman aged 40 to 75 with stage II lung adenocarcinoma.

The CDR3 sequence is CASSYSAGGSGYTF. The CDR3 bases are TGTGCCAGCAGTTACTCGGCAGGGGGTAGTGGCTACACCTTC. This sequence joins TRBV6-5 and TRBJ1-2; 7 bases are shared with TRBD1. V lost 0 bases to trimming and J lost 7 bases; unmatched junction nucleotides: 5. This CDR3 contains 14 residues. Per the germline V gene, CDR1 is MNHEY and CDR2 is SVGAGI.

This clone was counted a single time. The chain is built from TRBV10-3 and TRBJ2-1; D gene uncertain. This CDR3 comprises 14 residues. Germline values: CDR1 ENHRY, CDR2 SYGVKD. Trimming removed 2 bases from V and 6 bases from J, with 11 bases in between. The CDR3 DNA reads TGTGCCATCAGTGAGGGGTCGCTGCTCAATGAGCAGTTCTTC. Its translation is CAISEGSLLNEQFF.

The V gene is TRBV6-5, the J gene TRBJ2-3; a possible D gene is TRBD1 (5 bases). Per germline, CDR1 MNHEY and CDR2 SVGAGI. This CDR3 has 14 residues. The V end lost 5 bases, the J end lost 6 bases, and 15 bases lay between the germline ends. The CDR3 DNA follows: TGTGCCAGCAGTCCTAGTAGGGGCCGGGATACGCAGTATTTT. This codes for CASSPSRGRDTQYF.

This clone appeared once. This chain joins TRBV19 and TRBJ1-5, with D unclear. Germline CDR1 reads LNHDA; CDR2 reads SQIVND (reference sequence). The ends were cut back, 7 bases at V and 0 bases at J, with 10 bases in the middle. This CDR3 comprises 14 residues. The CDR3 nucleotides are TGTGCCAGTAAGGACGATTATAGCAATCAGCCCCAGCATTTT. Protein sequence: CASKDDYSNQPQHF. The full variable domain, with the rest looked up from reference TRBV19 and TRBJ1-5, is DGGITQSPKYLFRKEGQNVTLSCEQNLNHDAMYWYRQDPGQGLRLIYYSQIVNDFQKGDIAEGYSVSREKKESFPLTVTSAQKNPTAFYLCASKDDYSNQPQHFGDGTRLSIL.

In this sample, this clone is medium-sized. CDR3 in amino acids: CASSQEGGGGTIYF. DNA for the CDR3: TGCGCCAGCAGCCAAGAGGGCGGCGGAGGCACCATATATTTT. The chain uses TRBV4-1 and TRBJ1-3; D gene ambiguous. Trimming left V 0 bases short and J 9 bases short, with 12 bases between. Germline CDR1 is MGHRA and CDR2 is YSYEKL. The CDR3 covers 14 residues.

The chain carries TRBV5-6 and TRBJ2-1; D call uncertain. V was cut by 4 bases and J by 8 bases, with 16 bases left in between. Germline V gene lookup returns CDR1 SGHDT and CDR2 YYEEEE. The CDR3 length is 14 residues. The chain's CDR3 is CASSADGPSHEQFF. CDR3 sequence (DNA): TGTGCCAGCAGCGCTGATGGTCCATCCCATGAGCAGTTCTTC.

This clone was observed a single time. Here the CDR3 reads CASSAIRMNTEAFF. In nucleotides, the CDR3 is TGCGCCAGCAGCGCGATACGGATGAACACTGAAGCTTTCTTT. The rearrangement links TRBV4-1 to TRBJ1-1; no clear D gene. The V end lost 5 bases, the J end lost 0 bases, and 10 bases lay between the germline ends. The CDR3 is 14 residues long. Germline CDR1 reads MGHRA; CDR2 reads YSYEKL.

The genes are TRBV13 and TRBJ2-7, with D maybe TRBD1 (6 bases). Per germline, CDR1 PRHDT and CDR2 FYEKMQ (reference sequence). The CDR3 runs 13 residues. The V end lost 10 bases, the J end lost 2 bases, and 15 bases lay between the germline ends. The CDR3: CATGRDIAYEQYF. The CDR3 DNA sequence: TGTGCCACCGGCCGGGACATCGCCTACGAGCAGTACTTC. Looking up the rest from reference TRBV13 and TRBJ2-7 gives the full variable domain: AAGVIQSPRHLIKEKRETATLKCYPIPRHDTVYWYQQGPGQDPQFLISFYEKMQSDKGSIPDRFSAQQFSDYHSELNMSSLELGDSALYFCATGRDIAYEQYFGPGTRLTVT.

This clone was counted only a few times. The chain combines TRBV18 with TRBJ1-2, with D hard to call. V was cut by 2 bases and J by 8 bases, with 12 bases left in between. Germline values: CDR1 KGHSH, CDR2 LQKENI. The CDR3 has 13 residues. This CDR3 is CASSPTSEGGYTF. DNA of the CDR3: TGTGCCAGCTCACCAACCAGTGAGGGCGGCTACACCTTC.

The chain employs TRBV4-2 and TRBJ1-6; 7 bases match TRBD1. V was clipped by 2 bases and J by 7 bases; unmatched bases: 5. CDR3 length equals 15 residues. The germline CDR1 and CDR2 sequences are LGHNA and YNFKEQ. The CDR3 DNA reads as TGTGCCAGCAGCCAACCGGACAGGAAGAATTCACCCCTCCACTTT. Protein: CASSQPDRKNSPLHF.

The V gene is TRBV18, the J gene TRBJ1-3; D is perhaps TRBD1 (5 bases). The CDR3 sequence is 15 residues long. Between the trimmed V and J ends, which lost 3 bases and 4 bases, there was a span of 13 bases. CDR1 and CDR2 (germline): KGHSH, LQKENI. Here the CDR3 DNA reads TGTGCCAGCTCACCGGGTCGACAGAGCGGAAACACCATATATTTT. It is translated as CASSPGRQSGNTIYF. Combining the CDR3 with reference TRBV18 and TRBJ1-3 gives the whole variable domain NAGVMQNPRHLVRRRGQEARLRCSPMKGHSHVYWYRQLPEEGLKFMVYLQKENIIDESGMPKERFSAEFPKEGPSILRIQQVVRGDSAAYFCASSPGRQSGNTIYFGEGSWLTVV.

This clone turned up a few times. This chain joins TRBV11-2 and TRBJ2-3; 8 bases map to TRBD2. CDR3 length: 18 residues. Germline V lookup: CDR1 SGHAT, CDR2 FQNNGV. V gave up 2 bases and J gave up 2 bases; unmatched junction bases: 12. The CDR3 bases are TGTGCCAGCAGCTTAACTCAACGAAGCGGGGGCACCACAGATACGCAGTATTTT. Its translation: CASSLTQRSGGTTDTQYF. Drawing the rest from reference TRBV11-2 and TRBJ2-3, the complete variable domain is EAGVAQSPRYKIIEKRQSVAFWCNPISGHATLYWYQQILGQGPKLLIQFQNNGVVDDSQLPKDRFSAERLKGVDSTLKIQPAKLEDSAVYLCASSLTQRSGGTTDTQYFGPGTRLTVL.

The rearrangement uses TRBV7-9 and TRBJ2-3; D ambiguous. CDR1 is SEHNR and CDR2 is FQNEAQ in the germline V gene (reference sequence). This CDR3 spans 15 amino acids. With 0 bases removed from V and 2 bases from J, the gap between germline ends came to 9 bases. The CDR3: CASSLASPPTDTQYF. The CDR3 DNA sequence: TGTGCCAGCAGCTTAGCGAGTCCCCCCACAGATACGCAGTATTTT.

CDR3 sequence: CASSYSLTGNSPLHF. CDR3 nucleotide sequence: TGTGCCAGCAGTTACTCGTTAACAGGAAATTCACCCCTCCACTTT. The chain joins TRBV6-5 to TRBJ1-6; D might be TRBD1 (5 bases). Looked up from germline, CDR1 is MNHEY and CDR2 is SVGAGI. The CDR3 spans 15 residues. Trimming removed 0 bases at V and 7 bases at J, with 10 bases between.

This clone came up once. The chain uses TRBV6-6 and TRBJ1-2; possibly TRBD1 for D (5 bases). The CDR3 spans 14 residues. The V and J ends lost 2 bases and 7 bases respectively, with 14 bases between them. Germline loops: CDR1 MNHNY, CDR2 SVGAGI (reference sequence). CDR3 sequence (DNA): TGTGCCAGCAGTTACCCCGAGGGGAGGGCTGGCTACACCTTC. Its translation is CASSYPEGRAGYTF.

The chain combines TRBV28 with TRBJ2-5; D is undetermined. This CDR3 is 11 amino acids long. Trimming stripped 6 bases from V and 7 bases from J, with 9 bases between. The germline V gene has CDR1 MDHEN and CDR2 SYDVKM. CDR3 coding DNA: TGTGCCAGCAGACTGACTGGGACCCAGTACTTC. Its translation: CASRLTGTQYF.

The chain links TRBV28 to TRBJ1-2; D remains ambiguous. The CDR3 covers 15 residues. The V gene lost 3 bases and the J gene lost 7 bases, with 18 bases spanning the gap. CDR1 is MDHEN, CDR2 SYDVKM, per germline. CDR3 loop: CASSFTSGPKGGYTF. CDR3 coding DNA: TGTGCCAGCAGTTTTACTTCAGGCCCGAAGGGTGGCTACACCTTC.

The rearrangement links TRBV5-1 to TRBJ2-3; D remains ambiguous. V lost 3 bases and J lost 2, with 1 base in between. The CDR3 is made up of 11 amino acids. The germline gives CDR1 SGHRS, CDR2 YFSETQ. CDR3 in DNA: TGCGCCAGCAGCTCCACAGATACGCAGTATTTT. Its protein product is CASSSTDTQYF.

The chain uses TRBV7-9 and TRBJ2-7, with D unclear. The CDR3 has 13 amino acids. The V gene lost 3 bases and the J gene lost 7 bases, with 13 bases spanning the gap. The germline V gene has CDR1 SEHNR and CDR2 FQNEAQ (reference sequence). The CDR3 protein is CASSFPGMWEQYF. The CDR3 nucleotides are TGTGCCAGCAGCTTCCCAGGAATGTGGGAGCAGTACTTC. Together with reference TRBV7-9 and TRBJ2-7, the CDR3 gives the full variable domain: DTGVSQNPRHKITKRGQNVTFRCDPISEHNRLYWYRQTLGQGPEFLTYFQNEAQLEKSRLLSDRFSAERPKGSFSTLEIQRTEQGDSAMYLCASSFPGMWEQYFGPGTRLTVT.

The gene calls are TRBV29-1 and TRBJ1-1; no firm D call. This CDR3 is built from 12 residues. The V end lost 5 bases, the J end lost 1 base, and 8 bases lay between the germline ends. The V gene's germline CDR1 is SQVTM and CDR2 ANQGSEA. The CDR3 loop is CSVRTENTEAFF. The DNA for the CDR3 is TGCAGCGTTCGGACGGAGAACACTGAAGCTTTCTTT.

The chain uses TRBV5-6 and TRBJ1-2; D gene ambiguous. The CDR3 is 12 residues long. Germline V CDR1 and CDR2: SGHDT, YYEEEE. Trimming removed 3 bases from V and 9 bases from J, with 12 bases in between. The CDR3 reads CASSSPDRSYTF. The CDR3 DNA sequence: TGTGCCAGCAGCTCACCGGACCGAAGCTACACCTTC.